This T cell receptor (beta chain) derives from a study of T cell changes during pregnancy in multiple sclerosis. In germline, CDR1 is SEHNR, CDR2 FQNEAQ (reference sequence). The trim removed 4 bases at V and 4 bases at J, leaving 10 bases unmatched. This CDR3 spans 16 amino acids. Data came from immunoSEQ multiplex PCR; TCRdb stores just in-frame clones and leaves some out. The profile covers about 8,500 clones, with roughly 85% appearing a single time and 10% to 13% taken by the ten largest. This clonotype originated in a female donor in good health, enrolled as a control in a pregnancy study. Material: CD8+ T cells from peripheral blood mononuclear cells, obtained in the first trimester of pregnancy. V and J are TRBV7-9 and TRBJ2-3; TRBD1 aligns across 8 bases. The DNA for the CDR3 is TGTGCCAGCAGCTCCCTCCGCGGACAGGGAGCAGATACGCAGTATTTT. Its protein product is CASSSLRGQGADTQYF.